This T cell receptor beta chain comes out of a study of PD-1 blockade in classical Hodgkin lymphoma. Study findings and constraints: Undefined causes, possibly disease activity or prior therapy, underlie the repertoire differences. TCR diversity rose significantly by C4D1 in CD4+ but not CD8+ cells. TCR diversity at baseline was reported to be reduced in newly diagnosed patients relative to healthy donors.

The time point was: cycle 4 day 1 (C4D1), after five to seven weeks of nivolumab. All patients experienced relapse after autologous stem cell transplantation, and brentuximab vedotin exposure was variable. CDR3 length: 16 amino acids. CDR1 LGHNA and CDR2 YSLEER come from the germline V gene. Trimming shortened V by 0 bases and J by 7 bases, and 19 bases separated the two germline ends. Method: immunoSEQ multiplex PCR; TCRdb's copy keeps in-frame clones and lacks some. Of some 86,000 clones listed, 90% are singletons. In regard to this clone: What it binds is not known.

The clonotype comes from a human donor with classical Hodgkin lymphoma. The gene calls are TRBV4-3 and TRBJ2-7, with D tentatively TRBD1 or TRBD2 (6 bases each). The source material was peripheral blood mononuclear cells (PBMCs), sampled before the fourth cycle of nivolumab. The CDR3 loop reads CASSQDYWGAAEEQYF. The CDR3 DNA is TGCGCCAGCAGCCAAGATTATTGGGGGGCCGCCGAGGAGCAGTACTTC.